Presented here are 5 T cell receptor beta chains from one specimen sequenced in a study of shared clonotypes between healthy human individuals. The assay was immunoSEQ multiplex PCR, and TCRdb's table has in-frame clones only and misses some. This sample has around 2.1 million clones; about 92% occur once, and the top ten carry roughly 1.8%. Naivety among CD8 cells was defined by CD45RO negativity and positive CCR7 selection, thereby excluding terminally differentiated effector memory CD45RA+ cells. Sequencing input: naive CD8+ T cells from PBMCs. The receptors originated from a man between 18 and 29 years old in good health. Some clones in this sample may be carry-over from other donors' samples.

The chain is built from TRBV13 and TRBJ1-2; tentative D call: TRBD1 (5 bases). The CDR3 loop spans 14 amino acids. Germline CDR1 reads PRHDT; CDR2 reads FYEKMQ (reference sequence). Trimming removed 4 bases from V and 8 bases from J, with 17 bases in between. CDR3 sequence: CASSSGGEERGYTF. The CDR3 DNA is TGTGCCAGCAGCTCGGGAGGGGAAGAACGCGGCTACACCTTC. The full variable domain, its missing parts supplied by reference TRBV13 and TRBJ1-2, is AAGVIQSPRHLIKEKRETATLKCYPIPRHDTVYWYQQGPGQDPQFLISFYEKMQSDKGSIPDRFSAQQFSDYHSELNMSSLELGDSALYFCASSSGGEERGYTFGSGTRLTVV.

The chain joins TRBV13 to TRBJ2-6; 8 nucleotides agree with TRBD1. The CDR3 runs 18 residues. Germline loops: CDR1 PRHDT, CDR2 FYEKMQ (reference sequence). V lost 6 bases, J lost 2 bases, and 12 bases stayed unmatched. The CDR3 sequence is CASRPPPDRAAGANVLTF. DNA of the CDR3: TGTGCCAGCAGGCCTCCCCCGGACAGGGCTGCTGGGGCCAACGTCCTGACTTTC.

CDR3 sequence reads: CATGIRDVANTGELFF. In DNA, the CDR3 is TGTGCCACCGGAATTCGTGATGTGGCGAACACCGGGGAGCTGTTTTTT. This chain connects TRBV27 to TRBJ2-2; D is unresolved. The ends were cut back, 10 bases at V and 0 bases at J, with 18 bases in the middle. The germline CDR1 and CDR2 sequences are MNHEY and SMNVEV (reference sequence). CDR3 length: 16 amino acids.

The CDR3 nucleotides read TGCAGCGTTTCAGGACCTTCCTACGAGCAGTACTTC. Protein product: CSVSGPSYEQYF. The chain recombines TRBV29-1 with TRBJ2-7; D not resolved. This CDR3 is built from 12 residues. Germline CDR1 and CDR2: SQVTM and ANQGSEA. The V end lost 5 bases, the J end lost 1 base, and 9 bases lay between the germline ends.

Notes on this clone: One end of the junction varies from germline; a read error may be responsible. Other DNA sequences from this sample encode an identical CDR3 as well. V usage is TRBV28 and J usage is TRBJ2-7, with no clear D. The germline V gene encodes CDR1 MDHEN and CDR2 SYDVKM. The CDR3 is 14 amino acids. CDR3 sequence (DNA): TGTGCCAGCAGTCACTCTCTCGACGAATACGAACAGTACTTC. This sequence encodes CASSHSLDEYEQYF.